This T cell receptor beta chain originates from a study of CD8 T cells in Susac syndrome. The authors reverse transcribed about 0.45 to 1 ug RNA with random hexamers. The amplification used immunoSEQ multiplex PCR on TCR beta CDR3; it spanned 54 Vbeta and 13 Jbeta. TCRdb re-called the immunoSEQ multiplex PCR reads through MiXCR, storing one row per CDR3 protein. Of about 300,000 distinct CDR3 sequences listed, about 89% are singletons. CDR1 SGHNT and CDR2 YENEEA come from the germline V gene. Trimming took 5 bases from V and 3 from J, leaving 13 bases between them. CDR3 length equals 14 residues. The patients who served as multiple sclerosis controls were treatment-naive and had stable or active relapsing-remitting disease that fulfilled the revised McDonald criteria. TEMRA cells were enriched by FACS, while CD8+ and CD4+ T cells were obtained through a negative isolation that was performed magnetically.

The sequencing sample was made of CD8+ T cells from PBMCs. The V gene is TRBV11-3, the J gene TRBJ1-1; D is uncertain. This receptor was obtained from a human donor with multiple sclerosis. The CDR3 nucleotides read TGTGCCAGCAGCCACGGGTATCTGGACACTGAAGCTTTCTTT. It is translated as CASSHGYLDTEAFF.